The next 11 T cell receptor beta chains were all read from a single sample in a study of CD8+ T cells in alopecia areata listed by TCRdb under 2018. Libraries were made using the immunoSEQ multiplex PCR assay. RNA was extracted from all samples and reverse transcribed into cDNA as template for TCR sequencing. TCRdb stores this immuneACCESS table with in-frame sequences only. Part of the clones is absent; in the studies checked, under half of the shortfall reflects unresolved V genes, and no reason is known for the rest. Here the sample has approximately 180,000 clones; roughly 58% occur a single time. 16% of the sample rests with the top ten. The intended sense of this specimen's treatment or condition label: oral pan-JAK inhibitor, 5-10 mg twice daily. This specimen was CD4+ T cells sorted from blood, taken between weeks 55 and 65, from a patient treated with tofacitinib. The origin of the receptors is a human donor with alopecia areata.

The chain links TRBV11-2 to TRBJ2-7, with D unresolved. This CDR3 is built from 13 residues. Germline assignment: CDR1 SGHAT and CDR2 FQNNGV. The ends were cut back, 10 bases at V and 3 bases at J, with 16 bases in the middle. CDR3 loop: CATQRSPVYEQYF. The CDR3 region has the DNA TGTGCCACCCAACGGTCACCCGTCTACGAGCAGTACTTC.

This clone has a handful of counts. This chain uses TRBV30 with TRBJ2-3; possibly TRBD1 for D (5 bases). This CDR3 is built from 13 residues. The germline gives CDR1 GTSNPN, CDR2 SVGIG (reference sequence). Trimming stripped 4 bases from V and 5 bases from J, with 13 bases between. In nucleotides, the CDR3 is TGTGCCTGGAACCGTAGACAGTTAGATACGCAGTATTTT. Translation gives CAWNRRQLDTQYF.

Points on this clone: Other DNA sequences in the sample encode the same CDR3. The rearrangement links TRBV5-1 to TRBJ2-3, with 8 bases identical to TRBD1. V trimming: 5 bases; J trimming: 3 bases; junction bases outside the gene matches: 5. The V gene's germline CDR1 is SGHRS and CDR2 YFSETQ. The CDR3 extends over 14 amino acids. The CDR3 sequence: CASSPGQATDTQYF. The CDR3 DNA follows: TGCGCCAGCAGTCCGGGACAGGCGACAGATACGCAGTATTTT. Complete variable domain (other parts from reference TRBV5-1 and TRBJ2-3): KAGVTQTPRYLIKTRGQQVTLSCSPISGHRSVSWYQQTPGQGLQFLFEYFSETQRNKGNFPGRFSGRQFSNSRSEMNVSTLELGDSALYLCASSPGQATDTQYFGPGTRLTVL.

The chain carries TRBV9 and TRBJ2-3; 8 nucleotides align to TRBD2. CDR3 length equals 15 residues. V lost 7 bases and J lost 5; bases outside the gene matches: 12. Germline CDR1 is SGDLS and CDR2 is YYNGEE. The CDR3 DNA reads as TGTGCCAGCGCGAAGGCGACGGGGGGGCTAGATACGCAGTATTTT. It codes for CASAKATGGLDTQYF.

About this clone itself: Other DNA sequences in this sample translate to the same CDR3. This chain connects TRBV29-1 to TRBJ2-7, with D unclear. V was clipped by 4 bases and J by 4 bases, with 5 bases between them. Germline lookup yields CDR1 SQVTM and CDR2 ANQGSEA. The CDR3 has 10 residues. In DNA, the CDR3 is TGCAGCGTTGTGGTTTACGAGCAGTACTTC. Its protein is CSVVVYEQYF.

V and J are TRBV30 and TRBJ2-4; D is undetermined. CDR3 length: 13 amino acids. CDR1 is GTSNPN and CDR2 is SVGIG in the germline V gene (reference sequence). Trimming took off 2 bases at V and 2 bases at J, with 7 bases between the two ends. The CDR3 region is CAWSQRSKNIQYF. DNA of the CDR3: TGTGCCTGGAGTCAAAGATCCAAAAACATTCAGTACTTC. The variable domain in full, completed from reference TRBV30 and TRBJ2-4, reads SQTIHQWPATLVQPVGSPLSLECTVEGTSNPNLYWYRQAAGRGLQLLFYSVGIGQISSEVPQNLSASRPQDRQFILSSKKLLLSDSGFYLCAWSQRSKNIQYFGAGTRLSVL.

The V call is TRBV6-1, the J call TRBJ1-2; D may be TRBD1 (5 bases). CDR3 length equals 13 residues. Deletions cut 7 bases from V and 4 bases from J, with 13 bases between. Per germline, CDR1 MNHNS and CDR2 SASEGT. CDR3 nucleotides: TGTGCCAGCACTACAGGAACCGGCTATGGCTACACCTTC. Translation: CASTTGTGYGYTF.

J is TRBJ2-5 and V is TRBV27, with 9 nucleotides matching TRBD1. Germline CDR1 is MNHEY and CDR2 is SMNVEV (reference sequence). The CDR3 is 17 residues long. V trimming: 0 bases; J trimming: 3 bases; junction bases outside the gene matches: 8. In DNA form, the CDR3 reads TGTGCCAGCAGTTTATCGATCGGGACAGGGTCAAAAGAGACCCAGTACTTC. Its translation: CASSLSIGTGSKETQYF.

This clone was observed a handful of times. The V call is TRBV5-1, the J call TRBJ1-1, with 7 nucleotides matching TRBD1. This CDR3 has 13 amino acids. With V trimmed by 5 bases and J by 4 bases, 5 bases remained unmatched. The V gene's germline CDR1 is SGHRS and CDR2 YFSETQ. CDR3 in amino acids: CASRGTASTEAFF. CDR3 bases: TGCGCCAGCAGGGGGACAGCGAGCACTGAAGCTTTCTTT.

This sequence joins TRBV5-4 and TRBJ2-1; the match to TRBD2 covers 13 bases. Germline CDR1 and CDR2: SGHNT and YYREEE (reference sequence). CDR3 length equals 14 residues. V shed 4 bases and J 10 bases; nucleotides not matched to a gene: 5. CDR3 in amino acids: CASSIGLAGDEQFF. The DNA for the CDR3 is TGTGCCAGCAGCATCGGACTAGCGGGGGACGAGCAGTTCTTC.

The chain combines TRBV15 with TRBJ1-5; D remains ambiguous. From germline, CDR1 is LNHNV and CDR2 YYDKDF (reference sequence). This CDR3 is built from 15 residues. Trimming shortened V by 1 base and J by 6 bases, and 13 bases separated the two germline ends. CDR3 amino acids: CATSRVPVGSQPQHF. CDR3 DNA: TGTGCCACCAGCAGAGTACCGGTGGGGAGTCAGCCCCAGCATTTT.